The T cell receptor beta chain under discussion was sequenced for a study of blood T cell repertoires in COVID-19. The wider study: COVID-19 samples, acute and convalescent, were from the United States, Italy and Spain. From T cells, B-cell-depleted T cells, or PBMCs came the material, which was cDNA or gDNA.

The germline CDR1 and CDR2 sequences are MNHEY and SVGEGT. The length of the CDR3 is 21 residues. V lost 2 bases and J 0 bases, leaving 23 bases between the germline ends. Under the authors' procedure: Amplifying reference gene primers gave estimates of nucleated cell counts. Produced via immunoSEQ multiplex PCR; TCRdb's table is partial and in-frame only. V, J and clone size were drawn from that table, and D and trimming were deduced from the DNA. This repertoire shows about 160,000 clones, about 88% found once; its top ten account for 0.85% to 1.2%. Sequences were obtained from peripheral blood. The sequence was obtained from a man aged 40-55 years with acute or convalescent COVID-19. The chain couples TRBV6-2 or TRBV6-3 to TRBJ1-6; D not resolved. For the CDR3, the DNA is TGTGCCAGCAGTTACGAGTCTGGAGGACCTCCTTCAAGCTCCTATAATTCACCCCTCCACTTT. Protein: CASSYESGGPPSSSYNSPLHF.